This TCR beta chain was retrieved from a study of blood T cell repertoires in COVID-19 (TCRdb year 2020). About the investigation overall: Samples from collaborators originated in the United States, Italy and Spain and spanned both the acute and convalescent phases of COVID-19. The sample metadata nearly always contained a de-identified subject ID, COVID-19 status, age in years and sex. The samples were drawn from the first 160 participants of the ongoing ImmuneRACE study and from under 1,500 subjects provided by 6 global collaborators. Subjects who had been exposed to COVID-19, were actively infected with it, or had recovered from it provided the deeply sampled blood TCRbeta repertoires that made up the dataset. The prospective study material was composed of cDNA or gDNA derived from T cells, B-cell-depleted T cells, or PBMCs. HLA class I and class II types, where available, came from metadata supplied by the sample provider rather than from assay-based typing. A freely available public database, intended as a resource for researchers studying the immune response to SARS-CoV-2, is where the repertoires were released. What the work shows at the level of the full study, not this receptor alone: The amount of clinical and demographic metadata varied by source and participant and was provided uncurated.

Concerning this clone itself: Its antigen is currently not known. No quality values exist for individual bases; no much larger clone is one base distant.

TCRbeta CDR3 regions were amplified from genomic DNA using the immunoSEQ Assay, a bias-controlled multiplex PCR. In the authors' own workflow: Within the assay, amplification of reference gene primers was used to estimate how many nucleated cells each sample contained. To quantify the absolute abundance of each unique TCRbeta CDR3 rearrangement, sequence reads were collapsed and filtered. For each sample, productive Simpson clonality was calculated as the square root of Simpson's diversity index across productive rearrangements. TCRdb limited this immuneACCESS table to in-frame rearrangements with V and J called. A share of clones is missing; checked studies link under half to unresolved V genes, and the rest is unexplained. The DNA gave D and trimming, while V, J and clone size come from that table. Here the sample has 350,000 or so clones; less than 90% occur a single time. 1% of the sample goes to the ten largest clones.

In the prospective study, participants were about 18 to 95 years old, resided in approximately 25 geographic areas of the United States, and were enrolled through a virtual design. In the prospective study, participants were assigned to cohorts based on the clinical history participants reported in a screening survey and a study questionnaire. ImmuneRACE Cohort 3 recovered participants were defined by two consecutive negative NP/OP PCR tests, healthcare professional clearance, or symptom resolution. In the prospective study, mobile phlebotomists collected whole blood, serum and a nasopharyngeal or oropharyngeal swab from each participant. Participants in the prospective study had the option to provide additional blood draws and questionnaires over a roughly two-month period. Before DNA extraction, prospective study blood samples were shipped either frozen or at room temperature. The sequence came from a woman in her 30s who had recovered from COVID-19. The sample consisted of PBMCs or T cells enriched from blood (not recorded which).

The CDR3: CASSLAPGQGGETQYF. The base sequence is TGCGCCAGCAGCTTGGCCCCCGGGCAGGGAGGGGAGACCCAGTACTTC. The chain couples TRBV5-1 to TRBJ2-5; 7 central nucleotides agree with TRBD2. The CDR3 contains 16 residues, cysteine and phenylalanine counted. The kept DNA is CDR3 alone, 48 bases in frame from the first base. V trim: 0 bases; J trim: 5 bases; unmatched bases: 10. From the germline V gene, CDR1 is SGHRS and CDR2 is YFSETQ.